The rows below give T cell receptor beta chains drawn from one sample of a study of beta chain features in type 1 diabetes. TCRdb's table, derived via immunoSEQ multiplex PCR, lists solely in-frame clones and lacks some. The sample includes 130,000 to 150,000 clones, less than 11% of them seen just once. Material for sequencing was naive CD4+ T cells from blood. The receptors shown here come from a man between 18 and 29 years old in good health. Both conserved end residues are part of each CDR3. Fields, in order: clone size, D gene, J gene, V gene, CDR3 DNA, CDR3 protein. The D gene is left open where the match is weak. Expanded clones are given a class, and other clones once, few, many or no size at all.

abundance: few
d_gene: TRBD1
j_gene: TRBJ1-3
v_gene: TRBV9
CDR3nt: TGTGCCAGCAGCGACCGACAGGGCTCTGGAAACACCATATATTTT
CDR3aa: CASSDRQGSGNTIYF

abundance: few
d_gene: -
j_gene: TRBJ2-2
v_gene: TRBV4-1
CDR3nt: TGCGCCAGCAGCCCTCGGGGGGCCGTCGGGGAGCTGTTTTTT
CDR3aa: CASSPRGAVGELFF

abundance: -
d_gene: TRBD1
j_gene: TRBJ2-7
v_gene: TRBV11-3
CDR3nt: TGTGCCAGCAGCATCTACAGGGGTAGTAACGAGCAGTACTTC
CDR3aa: CASSIYRGSNEQYF

abundance: few
d_gene: -
j_gene: TRBJ1-4
v_gene: TRBV6-1
CDR3nt: TGTGCCAGCAGTGAAGAGACAGCCCAAAATGAAAAACTGTTTTTT
CDR3aa: CASSEETAQNEKLFF

abundance: few
d_gene: TRBD2
j_gene: TRBJ2-5
v_gene: TRBV7-2
CDR3nt: TGTGCCAGCAACCAGCGGGGGGGCCTGGAGACCCAGTACTTC
CDR3aa: CASNQRGGLETQYF

abundance: few
d_gene: TRBD2
j_gene: TRBJ2-5
v_gene: TRBV5-4
CDR3nt: TGTGCCAGCGGTGTAGCGGGGGATGAGACCCAGTACTTC
CDR3aa: CASGVAGDETQYF

abundance: few
d_gene: -
j_gene: TRBJ2-7
v_gene: TRBV7-2
CDR3nt: TGTGCCAGCAGCTTAGGCCAGGGGAATTACGAGCAGTACTTC
CDR3aa: CASSLGQGNYEQYF

abundance: -
d_gene: -
j_gene: TRBJ1-1
v_gene: TRBV7-7
CDR3nt: TGTGCCAGCAGCTTAAGGACACCCGAAGCTTTCTTT
CDR3aa: CASSLRTPEAFF

abundance: few
d_gene: TRBD2
j_gene: TRBJ2-1
v_gene: TRBV7-2
CDR3nt: TGTGCCAGCAGCGGTCGGACTAGCGGGGCCAACTACAATGAGCAGTTCTTC
CDR3aa: CASSGRTSGANYNEQFF

abundance: -
d_gene: -
j_gene: TRBJ2-7
v_gene: TRBV25-1
CDR3nt: TGTGCCAGCAGCGCAATACCCGGGGAAGGCGAGCAGTACTTC
CDR3aa: CASSAIPGEGEQYF

abundance: few
d_gene: -
j_gene: TRBJ2-5
v_gene: TRBV18
CDR3nt: TGTGCCAGCTCACCACCGACATCAAGGGGCCAAGAGACCCAGTACTTC
CDR3aa: CASSPPTSRGQETQYF

abundance: few
d_gene: -
j_gene: TRBJ1-2
v_gene: TRBV11-2
CDR3nt: TGTGCCAGCAGCTTCTCAGGTTTCTATGGCTACACCTTC
CDR3aa: CASSFSGFYGYTF

abundance: -
d_gene: TRBD2
j_gene: TRBJ2-5
v_gene: TRBV2
CDR3nt: TGTGCCAGCAGTGAAGGTCTCGGAGCGGGGGCCGGGGGAGAGACCCAGTACTTC
CDR3aa: CASSEGLGAGAGGETQYF

abundance: few
d_gene: TRBD2
j_gene: TRBJ2-1
v_gene: TRBV7-6
CDR3nt: TGTGCCAGCAGCCACAGCGGGGGAGGAAATGAGCAGTTCTTC
CDR3aa: CASSHSGGGNEQFF

abundance: few
d_gene: -
j_gene: TRBJ1-2
v_gene: TRBV6-6
CDR3nt: TGTGCCAGCAGTTACTCGATTCTGGGGGCAATTGGCTACACCTTC
CDR3aa: CASSYSILGAIGYTF

abundance: -
d_gene: -
j_gene: TRBJ2-2
v_gene: TRBV5-4
CDR3nt: TGTGCCAGCAGTCCTGACTTAGCCCGGTCCACCGGGGAGCTGTTTTTT
CDR3aa: CASSPDLARSTGELFF

abundance: few
d_gene: TRBD1
j_gene: TRBJ2-1
v_gene: TRBV7-2
CDR3nt: TGTGCCAGCAGCTTAAGGACAGGGGTAAATGAGCAGTTCTTC
CDR3aa: CASSLRTGVNEQFF

abundance: -
d_gene: -
j_gene: TRBJ1-2
v_gene: TRBV4-2
CDR3nt: TGTGCCAGCAGCCAAGAGAGGCAGGGTCCCTATGGCTACACCTTC
CDR3aa: CASSQERQGPYGYTF

abundance: many
d_gene: TRBD2
j_gene: TRBJ2-3
v_gene: TRBV7-2
CDR3nt: TGTGCCAGCAGCTCGGGACTAGCGGGGAGCACAGATACGCAGTATTTT
CDR3aa: CASSSGLAGSTDTQYF

abundance: few
d_gene: TRBD2
j_gene: TRBJ2-7
v_gene: TRBV4-1
CDR3nt: TGCGCCAGCAGCTTGCGGGACAGCCAGCGGGGGGGCTCCTACGAGCAGTACTTC
CDR3aa: CASSLRDSQRGGSYEQYF

abundance: few
d_gene: -
j_gene: TRBJ1-6
v_gene: TRBV7-2
CDR3nt: TGTGCCAGCAGCTTAGCGTCAGGGTATAATTCACCCCTCCACTTT
CDR3aa: CASSLASGYNSPLHF

abundance: -
d_gene: TRBD1
j_gene: TRBJ2-5
v_gene: TRBV30
CDR3nt: TGTGCCTGGGGGGGGACAGGGGGCCGGGAGACCCAGTACTTC
CDR3aa: CAWGGTGGRETQYF

abundance: -
d_gene: -
j_gene: TRBJ1-6
v_gene: TRBV5-6
CDR3nt: TGTGCCAGCAGCTTGGTGGGGGGACGGAATTCACCCCTCCACTTT
CDR3aa: CASSLVGGRNSPLHF

abundance: few
d_gene: -
j_gene: TRBJ1-1
v_gene: TRBV19
CDR3nt: TGTGCCAGTAGTATGGGGGAGGGGTCCACTGAAGCTTTCTTT
CDR3aa: CASSMGEGSTEAFF

abundance: -
d_gene: TRBD1
j_gene: TRBJ1-4
v_gene: TRBV5-1
CDR3nt: TGCGCCAGCAGCTTTAGACAGGGTGGGGAAAAACTGTTTTTT
CDR3aa: CASSFRQGGEKLFF

abundance: -
d_gene: TRBD1
j_gene: TRBJ2-1
v_gene: TRBV5-5
CDR3nt: TGTGCCAGCATCATCCGGGACAGAGTATACAATGAGCAGTTCTTC
CDR3aa: CASIIRDRVYNEQFF

abundance: -
d_gene: -
j_gene: TRBJ2-7
v_gene: TRBV27
CDR3nt: TGTGCCAGCAGTTTTTCACGGGGCGAGCAGTACTTC
CDR3aa: CASSFSRGEQYF

abundance: -
d_gene: -
j_gene: TRBJ1-1
v_gene: TRBV7-2
CDR3nt: TGTGCCAGCAGCCAGACATACACTGAAGCTTTCTTT
CDR3aa: CASSQTYTEAFF

abundance: -
d_gene: TRBD2
j_gene: TRBJ2-1
v_gene: TRBV30
CDR3nt: TGTGCCTGGAGTAGAATTGGGACTAACCCCTACAATGAGCAGTTCTTC
CDR3aa: CAWSRIGTNPYNEQFF